Below are 20 T cell receptor beta chains sequenced from a single sample in a study of tumor-infiltrating lymphocytes in localized non-small cell lung cancer. The data were produced by immunoSEQ multiplex PCR, yet TCRdb's version contains in-frame clones alone and is incomplete. Of about 9,900 clones listed, 70% to 75% are singletons. Sequencing was carried out using lung tumor tissue. These receptors were obtained from a human donor with non-small cell lung cancer.

This chain connects TRBV15 to TRBJ1-1; no clear D gene. The CDR3 totals 14 residues. Germline loops: CDR1 LNHNV, CDR2 YYDKDF (reference sequence). The germline V and J ends were trimmed by 4 bases and 1 base, with 10 bases remaining between them. The CDR3 loop reads CATSKTLANTEAFF. The CDR3 coding sequence is TGTGCCACCAGCAAAACACTGGCGAACACTGAAGCTTTCTTT.

This clone is medium-sized within its sample. The chain recombines TRBV12-5 with TRBJ1-1, with D unclear. Trimming removed 1 base at V and 2 bases at J, with 2 bases between. The CDR3 runs 12 residues. From germline, CDR1 is LGHNT and CDR2 FRNRAP. Here the CDR3 DNA reads TGTGCTAGTGGTTTGGAAAACACTGAAGCTTTCTTT. Its translation: CASGLENTEAFF.

The chain employs TRBV30 and TRBJ1-2; a weak D match, TRBD1 (5 bases). The CDR3 covers 13 residues. Germline CDR1 is GTSNPN and CDR2 is SVGIG (reference sequence). The V and J ends lost 0 bases and 8 bases respectively, with 13 bases between them. This CDR3 is CAWSVNFRDGYTF. The CDR3, as DNA: TGTGCCTGGAGTGTAAATTTCAGGGACGGCTACACCTTC.

There are a few counts of this clone. This chain's CDR3 is CASSSQGTSGYEQYF. The DNA of the CDR3 is TGCGCCAGCAGCTCACAGGGAACTTCCGGATACGAGCAGTACTTC. V usage is TRBV5-1 and J usage is TRBJ2-7, with D possibly TRBD1 on 6 matching bases. Germline V CDR1 and CDR2: SGHRS, YFSETQ. CDR3 length equals 15 residues. Trimming cost V 3 bases and J 4 bases, with 17 bases left between them.

The V call is TRBV29-1, the J call TRBJ2-7; D possibly corresponds to TRBD2 (6 bases). The CDR3 is 13 amino acids. The germline V gene encodes CDR1 SQVTM and CDR2 ANQGSEA. Trimming removed 7 bases at V and 6 bases at J, with 19 bases between. CDR3 in DNA: TGCAGCGCAACCCCGGGACTCCGGGCCGAGCAGTACTTC. Translating gives CSATPGLRAEQYF.

This clone is medium-sized by share. The rearrangement links TRBV15 to TRBJ1-4; D not certain. V shed 9 bases and J shed 0 bases, with 14 bases lying between them. The CDR3 consists of 15 residues. Germline values: CDR1 LNHNV, CDR2 YYDKDF (reference sequence). CDR3 nucleotides: TGTGCCACTAATTCCGATGGGGCAACTAATGAAAAACTGTTTTTT. It codes for CATNSDGATNEKLFF.

This clone was seen more than once but under ten times. J is TRBJ2-2 and V is TRBV2; no firm D call. Trimming removed 6 bases at V and 2 bases at J, with 10 bases between. Germline V gene data show CDR1 as SNHLY and CDR2 as FYNNEI. The CDR3 has 14 amino acids. CDR3 bases: TGTGCCAGCAGGTCTTCCGTTAACACCGGGGAGCTGTTTTTT. It translates to CASRSSVNTGELFF.

The CDR3 DNA is TGTGCCAGCAGTGAATCGGCAGGGCGAGAGACCCAGTACTTC. It is translated as CASSESAGRETQYF. The gene calls are TRBV25-1 and TRBJ2-5, with D perhaps matching TRBD1 (5 bases). From germline, CDR1 is MGHDK and CDR2 SYGVNS. V was clipped by 1 base and J by 4 bases, with 10 bases between them. The CDR3 loop spans 14 amino acids.

DNA of the CDR3: TGTGCCAGCAGCTTAGTGCCCACAAAGCAGTACTTC. It encodes CASSLVPTKQYF. This chain joins TRBV11-2 and TRBJ2-7; D remains ambiguous. The CDR3 totals 12 residues. Trimming cost V 1 base and J 8 bases, with 9 bases left between them. The germline CDR1 and CDR2 sequences are SGHAT and FQNNGV.

This clone came up a few times. This rearrangement joins TRBV2 to TRBJ2-7, with 10 bases identical to TRBD1. CDR3 size: 16 residues. CDR1 is SNHLY and CDR2 is FYNNEI in the germline V gene. J was trimmed by 5 bases and V by 1 base; bases with no gene match: 8. Written as DNA, the CDR3 is TGTGCCAGCAGTGAAGGAGATGACAGGGGGCGCGACGAGCAGTACTTC. Encoded protein: CASSEGDDRGRDEQYF.

The rearrangement links TRBV5-4 to TRBJ2-5, with 8 bases identical to TRBD1. CDR1 is SGHNT, CDR2 YYREEE, per germline (reference sequence). Trimming removed 1 base from V and 6 bases from J; junction bases left unmatched: 8. This CDR3 spans 15 amino acids. CDR3 in DNA: TGTGCCAGCAGCTTGCCTACACAGGGGGAACAGACCCAGTACTTC. Translation gives CASSLPTQGEQTQYF.

This clone appeared a few times. The chain employs TRBV5-1 and TRBJ2-3; D is uncertain. Trimming took 0 bases from V and 6 from J, leaving 14 bases between them. Germline CDR1 SGHRS, CDR2 YFSETQ. The CDR3 has 15 amino acids. As DNA, the CDR3 is TGCGCCAGCAGCTTGGCCGCGACATATAGCGATACGCAGTATTTT. It yields the protein CASSLAATYSDTQYF. Full variable domain (outside the CDR3, taken from reference TRBV5-1 and TRBJ2-3): KAGVTQTPRYLIKTRGQQVTLSCSPISGHRSVSWYQQTPGQGLQFLFEYFSETQRNKGNFPGRFSGRQFSNSRSEMNVSTLELGDSALYLCASSLAATYSDTQYFGPGTRLTVL.

The chain is built from TRBV21-1 and TRBJ1-1; the DNA was not used to check the table's D call, TRBD1. TRBV21-1 is designated a pseudogene. The CDR3 extends over 16 amino acids. The CDR3 spells CASRPSTGKGNTEAFF. The CDR3 region has the DNA TGTGCCAGCAGACCCAGCACAGGGAAGGGGAACACTGAAGCTTTCTTT.

The chain combines TRBV2 with TRBJ2-5, with 7 bases identical to TRBD2. Germline CDR1 reads SNHLY; CDR2 reads FYNNEI. This CDR3 has 16 amino acids. The trim removed 3 bases at V and 3 bases at J, leaving 10 bases unmatched. This CDR3 reads CASSEGGVGGKETQYF. DNA of the CDR3: TGTGCCAGCAGTGAGGGAGGGGTCGGGGGGAAAGAGACCCAGTACTTC.

This clone is labeled medium-sized. V usage is TRBV7-2 and J usage is TRBJ2-3; D uncertain. Between the trimmed V and J ends, which lost 7 bases and 6 bases, there was a span of 14 bases. From germline, CDR1 is SGHTA and CDR2 FQGNSA. The CDR3 has 13 amino acids. Written as DNA, the CDR3 is TGTGCCAGCAACATACCCATTGAGGATACGCAGTATTTT. This codes for CASNIPIEDTQYF.

V and J are TRBV28 and TRBJ2-7; tentatively, D is TRBD2 (5 bases). The germline V gene encodes CDR1 MDHEN and CDR2 SYDVKM. CDR3 length: 12 amino acids. The V gene lost 1 base and the J gene lost 4 bases, with 5 bases spanning the gap. CDR3 bases: TGTGCCAGCAGTTTATCGGGGTACGAGCAGTACTTC. Protein sequence: CASSLSGYEQYF.

This clone was counted a single time. The gene calls are TRBV19 and TRBJ1-2; possible D gene TRBD1, 5 bases. CDR1 LNHDA and CDR2 SQIVND come from the germline V gene (reference sequence). The CDR3 contains 15 residues. The V end lost 7 bases, the J end lost 4 bases, and 19 bases lay between the germline ends. In nucleotides, the CDR3 is TGTGCCAGTAAGCCAGGAGGGGTTTTGGGCTATGGCTACACCTTC. It translates to CASKPGGVLGYGYTF.

This chain joins TRBV19 and TRBJ1-5; D possibly corresponds to TRBD1 (6 bases). Germline V CDR1 and CDR2: LNHDA, SQIVND (reference sequence). Trimming stripped 5 bases from V and 7 bases from J, with 18 bases between. The length of the CDR3 is 15 residues. The CDR3 here is CASSALLGAKQPQHF. CDR3 sequence (DNA): TGTGCCAGTAGTGCCCTCCTGGGGGCAAAACAGCCCCAGCATTTT.

V gene TRBV2 combines with J gene TRBJ1-1; 7 positions agree with TRBD1. V gave up 7 bases and J gave up 0 bases; unmatched junction bases: 8. The germline V gene encodes CDR1 SNHLY and CDR2 FYNNEI. The CDR3 has 15 amino acids. The CDR3 protein is CASTKRDSLNTEAFF. The CDR3 DNA follows: TGTGCCAGCACCAAAAGGGACAGCTTGAACACTGAAGCTTTCTTT.

The chain combines TRBV19 with TRBJ1-5, with D unclear. The CDR3 sequence is 15 residues long. V dropped 5 bases and J dropped 0 bases, with 11 bases sitting between them. The germline gives CDR1 LNHDA, CDR2 SQIVND (reference sequence). The CDR3 bases are TGTGCCAGTAGTGTGAGAAGAGATAGCAATCAGCCCCAGCATTTT. This codes for CASSVRRDSNQPQHF.